The clone carrying this TCR beta chain was seen ten or more times. Antigen unknown. The read ends 3 residues shy of where the CDR3 ends; the end is completed using the germline J gene. Germline V gene data show CDR1 as SGHRS and CDR2 as YFSETQ. This CDR3 is 18 amino acids long. The data belong to a study of T cell clonality in common variable immunodeficiency. Equal genomic DNA amounts from CVID and control samples were sequenced. Profiling relied on immunoSEQ multiplex PCR, and the TCRdb table lists in-frame clones only, not all of them. The sample was found to contain tens of thousands of clones, and every one recurs. Donors gave about 5 to 8 ml heparinized peripheral whole blood. Study outcomes and limitations: In common variable immunodeficiency, TCR beta chains reportedly carried fewer deletions and N-nucleotide insertions. Compared with healthy controls, CVID subjects showed increased TCRbeta clonality, mostly in about a third.

This TCR was recovered from a person aged 18 to 75 in good health. The sample consisted of peripheral blood mononuclear cells. This chain connects TRBV5-1 to TRBJ2-5; 7 positions match TRBD2. CDR3 amino acids: CASSLVDGRGGYTDTQYF. The CDR3 bases that were read are TGCGCCAGCAGCTTGGTGGATGGTCGCGGGGGATACACAGATACC.